This TCR beta chain was profiled in a study of blood T cell repertoires in COVID-19. Whole-study context: Acute-phase and convalescent COVID-19 samples originated in the United States, Italy and Spain. T cells, B-cell-depleted T cells, or PBMCs supplied cDNA or gDNA.

Per the study methods: Reference gene primer amplification gave estimated nucleated cell counts. Assay: immunoSEQ multiplex PCR; the TCRdb copy retains only in-frame clones and omits some. The V and J calls and the clone size are those of that table, but D and trimming were determined from the DNA. Counted here are fewer than 500,000 clones, about 85% occurring once; the ten biggest clones make up 0.7%. CDR1 and CDR2 (germline): SGHTA, FQGNSA. J was trimmed by 0 bases and V by 7 bases; bases with no gene match: 16. This CDR3 is 18 amino acids long. The study counted Cohort 3 donors as recovered given two negative PCRs, clearance, or symptom resolution.

V usage is TRBV7-2 and J usage is TRBJ2-7; 9 bases line up with TRBD2. Source material: PBMCs or T cells enriched from blood (not recorded which). The TCR sequence derives from a woman aged 18 to 35 who had recovered from COVID-19. Here the CDR3 reads CASNLGLAGVDISYEQYF. Written as DNA, the CDR3 is TGTGCCAGCAACCTGGGGTTAGCGGGGGTTGATATCTCCTACGAGCAGTACTTC.